These 14 T cell receptor beta chains share one sample of origin, sequenced in a study of T cells in Graves' hyperthyroidism and ophthalmopathy. The CDR3 regions of TCR beta were amplified from RNA transcripts. A first-round RT-PCR of the TCR CDR3 used the HTBI primer set. A single record per CDR3 protein comes from TCRdb applying MiXCR to the multiplex PCR reads. The sample holds 500,000 to 650,000 distinct CDR3 sequences, less than 20% seen once. Sequenced material: blood. All receptors derive from a man aged 35 to 55 with Graves' ophthalmopathy.

In this sample, this clonotype turned up a few times. The chain carries TRBV5-1 and TRBJ2-2, with D perhaps TRBD2 (6 bases). CDR1 and CDR2 (germline): SGHRS, YFSETQ. The V gene lost 4 bases and the J gene lost 5 bases, with 9 bases spanning the gap. This CDR3 region has 13 residues. The CDR3 sequence: CASSREMTGELFF. The CDR3 nucleotides are TGCGCCAGCAGCCGGGAGATGACCGGGGAGCTGTTTTTT.

This clonotype showed up just a few times. The V call is TRBV19, the J call TRBJ1-2; D is possibly TRBD1 (5 bases). V lost 3 bases and J lost 8, with 13 bases in between. The CDR3 runs 13 residues. The germline V gene has CDR1 LNHDA and CDR2 SQIVND (reference sequence). CDR3 bases: TGTGCCAGTAGTATCGGGGGAGGAGTCGGCTACACCTTC. It specifies CASSIGGGVGYTF.

The genes are TRBV28 and TRBJ2-5; TRBD2 matches at 7 bases. Germline loops: CDR1 MDHEN, CDR2 SYDVKM. V lost 3 bases, J lost 4 bases, and 11 bases stayed unmatched. CDR3 length equals 16 residues. The CDR3 DNA follows: TGTGCCAGCAGTTTTAGGGCGGTTGGGGGGGGAGAGACCCAGTACTTC. Translation gives CASSFRAVGGGETQYF.

V usage is TRBV18 and J usage is TRBJ2-5; D unresolved. Trimming removed 3 bases at V and 2 bases at J, with 7 bases between. The CDR3 loop spans 13 amino acids. The germline V gene has CDR1 KGHSH and CDR2 LQKENI. The CDR3 sequence is CASSPLQQETQYF. In DNA, the CDR3 is TGTGCCAGCTCACCCCTCCAGCAAGAGACCCAGTACTTC.

This clonotype was counted ten times or more. The chain couples TRBV6-1 to TRBJ2-3; D might be TRBD1 (5 bases). The CDR3 totals 15 residues. Germline CDR1 is MNHNS and CDR2 is SASEGT. Trimming shortened V by 0 bases and J by 7 bases, and 14 bases separated the two germline ends. CDR3 nucleotide sequence: TGTGCCAGCAGTGAAGCGCCCGGCAGGGCCAATACGCAGTATTTT. This codes for CASSEAPGRANTQYF.

This clonotype was observed a handful of times. The chain combines TRBV4-2 with TRBJ2-3; D tentatively reads TRBD1 or TRBD2 (5 bases each). Germline lookup yields CDR1 LGHNA and CDR2 YNFKEQ. Trimming stripped 0 bases from V and 1 base from J, with 11 bases between. There are 16 residues in the CDR3. The CDR3 here is CASSQDRLGGTDTQYF. CDR3 nucleotides: TGTGCCAGCAGCCAAGATCGATTGGGGGGCACAGATACGCAGTATTTT.

The chain recombines TRBV6-2 or TRBV6-3 with TRBJ2-1; TRBD2 is a possible D gene (5 bases). The CDR3 totals 12 residues. From germline, CDR1 is MNHEY and CDR2 SVGEGT. The V and J ends lost 6 bases and 10 bases respectively, with 13 bases between them. CDR3 DNA: TGTGCCAGCAGACCCACGACGGGAGAGCAGTTCTTC. Translated: CASRPTTGEQFF.

The rearrangement links TRBV13 to TRBJ2-1; 16 bases match TRBD2. This CDR3 contains 16 residues. V lost 5 bases to trimming and J lost 7 bases; unmatched junction nucleotides: 5. Per the germline V gene, CDR1 is PRHDT and CDR2 is FYEKMQ (reference sequence). This CDR3 reads CASSAAGLAGGNEQFF. The CDR3 bases are TGTGCCAGCAGCGCGGCGGGACTAGCGGGGGGGAATGAGCAGTTCTTC.

The chain uses TRBV3-1 and TRBJ2-2; tentative D call: TRBD2 (6 bases). Germline V lookup: CDR1 LGHDT, CDR2 YNNKEL (reference sequence). V lost 4 bases, J lost 3 bases, and 15 bases lay in between. The CDR3 is made up of 16 amino acids. The CDR3 DNA is TGTGCCAGCAGCCGTCGGGGAGGCCTCTACACCGGGGAGCTGTTTTTT. It translates to CASSRRGGLYTGELFF.

The J gene is TRBJ2-4, the V gene TRBV5-8; D is uncertain. This CDR3 comprises 13 residues. The germline V gene encodes CDR1 SGHTS and CDR2 YDEGEE. The V and J ends lost 0 bases and 9 bases respectively, with 10 bases between them. Here the CDR3 DNA reads TGTGCCAGCAGCTTGGCCCCCGTGGTCATTCAGTACTTC. Amino acids: CASSLAPVVIQYF.

This clonotype has a handful of counts. The V gene is TRBV11-1, the J gene TRBJ2-7; 7 bases line up with TRBD2. This CDR3 is built from 17 residues. The V gene end was trimmed by 0 bases and the J gene end by 2 bases; junction bases not matched to a gene: 10. CDR1 is SGHAT and CDR2 is FQDESV in the germline V gene (reference sequence). The CDR3 nucleotides read TGTGCCAGCAGCTTAGCGCCTTGGGCGGGGGATACCTACGAGCAGTACTTC. Protein: CASSLAPWAGDTYEQYF.

This clonotype was found a few times. The V and J genes are TRBV5-1 and TRBJ2-1; 7 bases are shared with TRBD1. The CDR3 has 14 residues. With 2 bases clipped from V and 5 bases from J, the junction kept 4 bases outside the gene matches. Germline V gene lookup returns CDR1 SGHRS and CDR2 YFSETQ. The CDR3 is CASSLTGADNEQFF. Written as DNA, the CDR3 is TGCGCCAGCAGCTTAACAGGGGCTGACAATGAGCAGTTCTTC.

This clonotype has more than one count but fewer than ten. Being one base from a much bigger clone, this may be a read error. The chain combines TRBV12-3 or TRBV12-4 with TRBJ1-1, with D hard to call. The V gene lost 3 bases and the J gene lost 1 base, with 9 bases spanning the gap. The CDR3 contains 14 residues. CDR3 DNA: TGTGCCAGCAGTTTTAACCATTCGAACACTGAAGCTTTCTTT. This codes for CASSFNHSNTEAFF.

The chain has TRBV6-2 or TRBV6-3 and TRBJ2-5, with D perhaps TRBD2 (6 bases). Germline CDR1 reads MNHEY; CDR2 reads SVGEGT. V lost 6 bases, J lost 4 bases, and 9 bases lay in between. This CDR3 contains 12 residues. CDR3 DNA: TGTGCCAGCAGAGCGGGTGGAGAGACCCAGTACTTC. Translation gives CASRAGGETQYF.